The entry below gives a single T cell receptor beta chain sequence along with its context. Germline loops: CDR1 MNHEY, CDR2 SMNVEV (reference sequence). The CDR3 runs 16 residues. The J segment lost 1 base and the V segment lost 5 bases, leaving 8 bases of the junction unmatched. Described treatment: treatment-naive control, cytoreductive nephrectomy. This sample stems from a study of radiation and T cells in renal cell carcinoma. The assay was immunoSEQ multiplex PCR, and TCRdb's table has in-frame clones only and misses some. The data show approximately 16,000 clones, about 50% seen once. This sample comprised tumor tissue, obtained from a patient whose treatment was nephrectomy without radiotherapy. The TCR sequence derives from a man aged 35 to 55 with renal cell carcinoma. The chain joins TRBV27 to TRBJ1-5; 7 nucleotides align to TRBD1. CDR3 sequence (DNA): TGTGCCAGCAGTCGGGGACAGACAAAAAGCAATCAGCCCCAGCATTTT. It yields the protein CASSRGQTKSNQPQHF.